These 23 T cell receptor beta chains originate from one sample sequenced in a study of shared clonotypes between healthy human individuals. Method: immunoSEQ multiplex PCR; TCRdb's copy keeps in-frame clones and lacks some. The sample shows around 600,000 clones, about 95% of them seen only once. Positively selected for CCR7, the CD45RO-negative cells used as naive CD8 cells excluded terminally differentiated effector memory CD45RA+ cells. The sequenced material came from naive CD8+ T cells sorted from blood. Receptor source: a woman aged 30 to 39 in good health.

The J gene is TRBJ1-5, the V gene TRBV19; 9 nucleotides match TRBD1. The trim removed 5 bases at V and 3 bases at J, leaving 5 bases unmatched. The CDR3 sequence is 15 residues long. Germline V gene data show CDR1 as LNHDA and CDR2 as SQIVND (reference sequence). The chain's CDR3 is CASSFGTGHNQPQHF. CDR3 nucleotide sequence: TGTGCCAGTAGTTTCGGGACAGGGCACAATCAGCCCCAGCATTTT.

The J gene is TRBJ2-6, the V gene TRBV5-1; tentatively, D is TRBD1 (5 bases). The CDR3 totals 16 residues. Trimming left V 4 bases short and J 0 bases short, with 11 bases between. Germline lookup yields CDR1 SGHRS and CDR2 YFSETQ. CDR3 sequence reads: CASSLRDSSGANVLTF. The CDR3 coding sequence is TGCGCCAGCAGCCTCAGGGATAGCTCTGGGGCCAACGTCCTGACTTTC.

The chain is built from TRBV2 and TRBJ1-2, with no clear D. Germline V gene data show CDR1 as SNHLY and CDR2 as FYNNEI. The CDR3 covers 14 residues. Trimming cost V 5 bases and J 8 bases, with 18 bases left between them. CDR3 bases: TGTGCCAGCAGTTCCGGACCTATTGAAGTAGGCTACACCTTC. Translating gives CASSSGPIEVGYTF.

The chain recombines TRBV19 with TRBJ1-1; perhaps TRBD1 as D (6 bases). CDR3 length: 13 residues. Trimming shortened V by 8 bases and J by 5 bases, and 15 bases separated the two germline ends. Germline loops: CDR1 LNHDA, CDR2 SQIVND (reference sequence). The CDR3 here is CASRLGAETEAFF. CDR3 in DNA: TGTGCCAGTCGCCTGGGGGCGGAGACTGAAGCTTTCTTT. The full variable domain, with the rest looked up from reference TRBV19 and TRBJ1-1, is DGGITQSPKYLFRKEGQNVTLSCEQNLNHDAMYWYRQDPGQGLRLIYYSQIVNDFQKGDIAEGYSVSREKKESFPLTVTSAQKNPTAFYLCASRLGAETEAFFGQGTRLTVV.

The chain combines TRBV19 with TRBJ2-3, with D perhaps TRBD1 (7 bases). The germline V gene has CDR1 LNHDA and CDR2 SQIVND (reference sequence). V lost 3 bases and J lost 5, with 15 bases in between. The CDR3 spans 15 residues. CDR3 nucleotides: TGTGCCAGTAGTATGAGCAGGGGGGACGGAGATACGCAGTATTTT. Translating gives CASSMSRGDGDTQYF.

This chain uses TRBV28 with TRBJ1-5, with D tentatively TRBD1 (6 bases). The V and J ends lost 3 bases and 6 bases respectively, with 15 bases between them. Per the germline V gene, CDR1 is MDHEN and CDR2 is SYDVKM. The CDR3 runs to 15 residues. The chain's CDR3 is CASSFWGQGSQPQHF. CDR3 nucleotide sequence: TGTGCCAGCAGTTTTTGGGGGCAGGGGAGTCAGCCCCAGCATTTT.

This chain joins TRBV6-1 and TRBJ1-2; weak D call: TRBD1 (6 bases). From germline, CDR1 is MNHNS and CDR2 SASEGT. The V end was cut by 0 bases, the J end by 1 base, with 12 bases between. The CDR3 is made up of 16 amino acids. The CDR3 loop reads CASSEAAGDFNYGYTF. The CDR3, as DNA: TGTGCCAGCAGTGAAGCAGCAGGGGATTTTAACTATGGCTACACCTTC.

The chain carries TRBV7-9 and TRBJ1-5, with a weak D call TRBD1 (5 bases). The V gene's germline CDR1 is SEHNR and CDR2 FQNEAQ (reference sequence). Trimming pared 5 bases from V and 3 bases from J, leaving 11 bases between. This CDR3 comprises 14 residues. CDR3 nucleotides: TGTGCCAGCAGCCTTACAGGCTACAATCAGCCCCAGCATTTT. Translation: CASSLTGYNQPQHF.

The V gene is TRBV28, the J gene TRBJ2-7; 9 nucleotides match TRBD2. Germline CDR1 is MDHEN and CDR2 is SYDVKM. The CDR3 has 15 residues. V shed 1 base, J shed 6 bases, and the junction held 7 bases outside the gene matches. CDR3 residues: CASSLSRTSEREQYF. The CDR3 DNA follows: TGTGCCAGCAGTTTATCACGGACTAGCGAGCGCGAGCAGTACTTC.

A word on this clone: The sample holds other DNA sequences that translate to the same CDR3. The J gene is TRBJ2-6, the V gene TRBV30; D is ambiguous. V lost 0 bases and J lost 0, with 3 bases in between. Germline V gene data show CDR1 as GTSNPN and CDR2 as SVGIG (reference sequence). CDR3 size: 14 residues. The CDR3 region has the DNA TGTGCCTGGAGTGTAGGCTCTGGGGCCAACGTCCTGACTTTC. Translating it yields CAWSVGSGANVLTF.

Written as DNA, the CDR3 is TGTGCCAGCAGTGAGTGGACAGATACAACTAATGAAAAACTGTTTTTT. Its protein is CASSEWTDTTNEKLFF. The rearrangement joins TRBV2 to TRBJ1-4; TRBD1 might be the D (6 bases). The CDR3 runs 16 residues. CDR1 and CDR2 from the germline V gene are SNHLY and FYNNEI. V lost 3 bases and J 0 bases, leaving 11 bases between the germline ends.

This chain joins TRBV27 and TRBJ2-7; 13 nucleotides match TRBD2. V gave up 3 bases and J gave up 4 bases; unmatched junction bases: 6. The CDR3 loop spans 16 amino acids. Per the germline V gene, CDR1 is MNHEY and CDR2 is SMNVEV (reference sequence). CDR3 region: CASSLTSGRIPYEQYF. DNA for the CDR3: TGTGCCAGCAGTTTGACTAGCGGGAGGATTCCGTACGAGCAGTACTTC.

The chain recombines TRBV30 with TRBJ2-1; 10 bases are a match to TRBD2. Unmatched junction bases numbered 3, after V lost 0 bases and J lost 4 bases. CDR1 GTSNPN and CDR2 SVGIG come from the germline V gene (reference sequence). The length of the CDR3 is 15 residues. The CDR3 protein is CAWSVLAGAYNEQFF. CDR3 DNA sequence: TGTGCCTGGAGTGTCCTAGCGGGAGCATACAATGAGCAGTTCTTC. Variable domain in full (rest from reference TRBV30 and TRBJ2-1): SQTIHQWPATLVQPVGSPLSLECTVEGTSNPNLYWYRQAAGRGLQLLFYSVGIGQISSEVPQNLSASRPQDRQFILSSKKLLLSDSGFYLCAWSVLAGAYNEQFFGPGTRLTVL.

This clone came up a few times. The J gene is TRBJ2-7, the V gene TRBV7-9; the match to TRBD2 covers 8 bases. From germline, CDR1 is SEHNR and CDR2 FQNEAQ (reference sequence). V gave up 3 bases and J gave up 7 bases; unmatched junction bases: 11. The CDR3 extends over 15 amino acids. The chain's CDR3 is CASSFGSGNPWEQYF. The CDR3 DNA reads TGTGCCAGCAGCTTCGGTAGCGGGAATCCGTGGGAGCAGTACTTC.

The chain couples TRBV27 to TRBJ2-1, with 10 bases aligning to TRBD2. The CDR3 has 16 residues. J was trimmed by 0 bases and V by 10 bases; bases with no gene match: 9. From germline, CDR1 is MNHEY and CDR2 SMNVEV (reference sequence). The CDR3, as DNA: TGTGCCACTGGGACTAGCGACCAGAGCTCCTACAATGAGCAGTTCTTC. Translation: CATGTSDQSSYNEQFF.

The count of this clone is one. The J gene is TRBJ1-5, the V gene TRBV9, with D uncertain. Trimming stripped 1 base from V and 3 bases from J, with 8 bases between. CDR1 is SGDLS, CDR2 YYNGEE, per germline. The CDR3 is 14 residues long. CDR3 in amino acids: CASSVWWPNQPQHF. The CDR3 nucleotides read TGTGCCAGCAGCGTATGGTGGCCCAATCAGCCCCAGCATTTT.

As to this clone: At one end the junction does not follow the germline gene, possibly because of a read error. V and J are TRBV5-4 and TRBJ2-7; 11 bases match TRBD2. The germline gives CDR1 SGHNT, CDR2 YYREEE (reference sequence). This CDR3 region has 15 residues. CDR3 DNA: TGTGCCAGCGGCTTTGCACTAGCGGGAGTCTACGAGCAGTACTTC. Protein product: CASGFALAGVYEQYF.

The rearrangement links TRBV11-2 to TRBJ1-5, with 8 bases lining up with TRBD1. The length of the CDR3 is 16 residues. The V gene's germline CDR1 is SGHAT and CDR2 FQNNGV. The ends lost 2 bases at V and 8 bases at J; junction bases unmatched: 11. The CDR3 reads CASSLRNRDRLKPQHF. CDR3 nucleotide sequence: TGTGCCAGCAGCTTAAGAAACCGGGACAGGCTCAAGCCCCAGCATTTT. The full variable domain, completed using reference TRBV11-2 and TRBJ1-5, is EAGVAQSPRYKIIEKRQSVAFWCNPISGHATLYWYQQILGQGPKLLIQFQNNGVVDDSQLPKDRFSAERLKGVDSTLKIQPAKLEDSAVYLCASSLRNRDRLKPQHFGDGTRLSIL.

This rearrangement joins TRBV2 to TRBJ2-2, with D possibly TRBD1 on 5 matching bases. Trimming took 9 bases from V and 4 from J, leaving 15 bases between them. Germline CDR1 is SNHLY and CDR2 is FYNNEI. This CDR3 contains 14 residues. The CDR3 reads CARTGPTGTGELFF. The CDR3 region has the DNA TGTGCCAGAACCGGGCCTACAGGCACCGGGGAGCTGTTTTTT.

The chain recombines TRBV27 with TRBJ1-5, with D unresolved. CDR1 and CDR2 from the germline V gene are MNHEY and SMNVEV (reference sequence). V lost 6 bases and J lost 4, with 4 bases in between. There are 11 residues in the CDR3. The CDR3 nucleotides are TGTGCCAGCAGCCTAAATCAGCCCCAGCATTTT. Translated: CASSLNQPQHF.

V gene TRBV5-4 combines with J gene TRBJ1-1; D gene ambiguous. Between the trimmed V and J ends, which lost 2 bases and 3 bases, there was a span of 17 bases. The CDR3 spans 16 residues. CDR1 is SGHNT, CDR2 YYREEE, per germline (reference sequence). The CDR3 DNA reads TGTGCCAGCAGCTTTCCTGGTGAGGGTCAGGACACTGAAGCTTTCTTT. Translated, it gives CASSFPGEGQDTEAFF.

The CDR3 DNA follows: TGTGCCAGCAGCTTAGGACAGGGGTACTATGGCTACACCTTC. It specifies CASSLGQGYYGYTF. V usage is TRBV5-6 and J usage is TRBJ1-2, with TRBD1 matching over 9 bases. The CDR3 covers 14 residues. Germline CDR1 and CDR2: SGHDT and YYEEEE. V lost 2 bases and J lost 3; bases outside the gene matches: 2.

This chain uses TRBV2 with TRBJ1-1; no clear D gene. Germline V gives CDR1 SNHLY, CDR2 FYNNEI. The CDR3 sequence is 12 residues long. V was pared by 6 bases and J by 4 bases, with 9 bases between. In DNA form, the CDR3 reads TGTGCCAGCAGGACAAAGGGCACTGAAGCTTTCTTT. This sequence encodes CASRTKGTEAFF.